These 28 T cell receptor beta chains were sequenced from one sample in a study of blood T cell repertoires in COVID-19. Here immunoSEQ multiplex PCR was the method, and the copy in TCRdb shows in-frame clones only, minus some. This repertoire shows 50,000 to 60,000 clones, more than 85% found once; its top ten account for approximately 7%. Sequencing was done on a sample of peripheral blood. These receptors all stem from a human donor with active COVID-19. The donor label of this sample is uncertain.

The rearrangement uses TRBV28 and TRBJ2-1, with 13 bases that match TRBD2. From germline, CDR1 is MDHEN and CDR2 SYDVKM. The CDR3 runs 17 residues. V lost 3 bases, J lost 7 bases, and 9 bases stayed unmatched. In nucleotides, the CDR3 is TGTGCCAGCAGTTTGAGCGGACTAGCGGGAGCGTCGAATGAGCAGTTCTTC. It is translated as CASSLSGLAGASNEQFF.

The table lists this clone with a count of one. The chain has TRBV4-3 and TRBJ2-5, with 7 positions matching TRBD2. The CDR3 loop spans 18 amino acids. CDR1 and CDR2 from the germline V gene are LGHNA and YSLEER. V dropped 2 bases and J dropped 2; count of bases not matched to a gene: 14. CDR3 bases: TGCGCCAGCAGCCAATTCCCCTATTCGCCGGGAGGACAAGAGACCCAGTACTTC. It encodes CASSQFPYSPGGQETQYF.

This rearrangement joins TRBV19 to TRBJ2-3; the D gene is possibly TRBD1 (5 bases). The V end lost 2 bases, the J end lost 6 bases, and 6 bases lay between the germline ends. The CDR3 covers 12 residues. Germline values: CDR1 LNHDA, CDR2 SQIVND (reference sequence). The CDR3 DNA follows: TGTGCCAGTAGTATATCAGGGGATACGCAGTATTTT. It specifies CASSISGDTQYF.

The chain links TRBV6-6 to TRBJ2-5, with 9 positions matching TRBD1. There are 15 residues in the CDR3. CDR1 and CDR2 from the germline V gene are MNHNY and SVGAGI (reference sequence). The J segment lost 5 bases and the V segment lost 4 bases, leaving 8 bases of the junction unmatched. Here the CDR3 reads CASSSDRGWLETQYF. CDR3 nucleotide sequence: TGTGCCAGCAGTTCGGACAGGGGCTGGTTGGAGACCCAGTACTTC.

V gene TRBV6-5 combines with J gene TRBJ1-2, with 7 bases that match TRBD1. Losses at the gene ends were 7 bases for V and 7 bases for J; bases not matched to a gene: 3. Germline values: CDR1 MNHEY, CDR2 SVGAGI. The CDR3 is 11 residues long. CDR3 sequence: CASKQGFGYTF. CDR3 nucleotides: TGTGCCAGCAAACAGGGGTTTGGCTACACCTTC.

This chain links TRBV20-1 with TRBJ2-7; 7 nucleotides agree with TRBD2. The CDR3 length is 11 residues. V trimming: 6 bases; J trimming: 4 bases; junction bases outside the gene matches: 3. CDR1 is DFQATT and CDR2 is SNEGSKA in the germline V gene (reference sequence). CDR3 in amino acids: CSAWRGYEQYF. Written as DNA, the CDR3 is TGCAGTGCCTGGCGGGGGTACGAGCAGTACTTC.

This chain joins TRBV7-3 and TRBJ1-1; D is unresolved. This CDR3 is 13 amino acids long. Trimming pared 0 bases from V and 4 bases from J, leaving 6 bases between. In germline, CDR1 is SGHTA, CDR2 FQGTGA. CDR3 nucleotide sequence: TGTGCCAGCAGCTTAACATTGAGCACTGAAGCTTTCTTT. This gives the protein CASSLTLSTEAFF.

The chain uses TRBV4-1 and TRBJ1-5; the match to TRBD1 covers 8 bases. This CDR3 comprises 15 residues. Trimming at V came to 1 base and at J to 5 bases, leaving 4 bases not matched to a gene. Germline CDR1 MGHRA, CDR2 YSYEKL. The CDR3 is CASSQVPTGDQPQHF. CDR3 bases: TGCGCCAGCAGCCAAGTTCCGACAGGGGATCAGCCCCAGCATTTT.

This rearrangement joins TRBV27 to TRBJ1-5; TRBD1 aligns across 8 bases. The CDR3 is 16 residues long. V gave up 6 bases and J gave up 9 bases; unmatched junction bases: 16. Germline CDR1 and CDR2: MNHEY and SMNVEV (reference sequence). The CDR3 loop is CASRSVGQGAGRPQHF. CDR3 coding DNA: TGTGCCAGCAGATCCGTGGGGCAGGGGGCTGGGCGGCCCCAGCATTTT.

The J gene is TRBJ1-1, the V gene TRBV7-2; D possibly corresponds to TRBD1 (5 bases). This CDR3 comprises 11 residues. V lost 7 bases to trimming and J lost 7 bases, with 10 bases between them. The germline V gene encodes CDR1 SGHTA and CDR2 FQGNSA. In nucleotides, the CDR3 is TGTGCCAGCACCCAGACAGATGAAGCTTTCTTT. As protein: CASTQTDEAFF.

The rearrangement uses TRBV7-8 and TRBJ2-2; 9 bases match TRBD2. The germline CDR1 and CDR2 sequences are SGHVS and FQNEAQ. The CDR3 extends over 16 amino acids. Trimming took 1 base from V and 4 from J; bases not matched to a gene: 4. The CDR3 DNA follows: TGTGCCAGCAGCTTAGGGCTAGCGGGGTTCACCGGGGAGCTGTTTTTT. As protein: CASSLGLAGFTGELFF.

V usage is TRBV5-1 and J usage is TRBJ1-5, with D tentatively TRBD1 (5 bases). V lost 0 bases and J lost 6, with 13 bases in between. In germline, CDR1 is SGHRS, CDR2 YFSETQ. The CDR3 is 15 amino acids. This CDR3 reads CASSLEGASSQPQHF. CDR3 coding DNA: TGCGCCAGCAGCTTGGAAGGGGCATCAAGTCAGCCCCAGCATTTT.

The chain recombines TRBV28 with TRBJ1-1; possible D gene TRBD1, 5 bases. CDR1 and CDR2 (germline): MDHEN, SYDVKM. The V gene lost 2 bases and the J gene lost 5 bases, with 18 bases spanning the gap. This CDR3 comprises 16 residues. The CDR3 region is CASSLASPGGGTEAFF. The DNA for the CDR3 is TGTGCCAGCAGTTTAGCGTCGCCGGGGGGAGGGACTGAAGCTTTCTTT.

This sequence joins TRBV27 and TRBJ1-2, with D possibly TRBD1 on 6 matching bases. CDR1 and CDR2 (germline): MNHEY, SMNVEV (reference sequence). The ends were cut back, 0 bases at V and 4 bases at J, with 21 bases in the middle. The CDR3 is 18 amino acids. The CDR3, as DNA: TGTGCCAGCAGTTTATCCGGAGACTATCTGGGGGCGGGCTATGGCTACACCTTC. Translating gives CASSLSGDYLGAGYGYTF.

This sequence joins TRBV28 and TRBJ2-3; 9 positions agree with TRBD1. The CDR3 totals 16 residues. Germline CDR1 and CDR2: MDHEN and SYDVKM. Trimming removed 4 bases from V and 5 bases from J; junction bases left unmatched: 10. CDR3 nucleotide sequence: TGTGCCAGCAGTTACATTCCGGGACAGGGAGGAGATACGCAGTATTTT. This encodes CASSYIPGQGGDTQYF. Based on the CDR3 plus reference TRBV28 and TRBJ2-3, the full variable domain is DVKVTQSSRYLVKRTGEKVFLECVQDMDHENMFWYRQDPGLGLRLIYFSYDVKMKEKGDIPEGYSVSREKKERFSLILESASTNQTSMYLCASSYIPGQGGDTQYFGPGTRLTVL.

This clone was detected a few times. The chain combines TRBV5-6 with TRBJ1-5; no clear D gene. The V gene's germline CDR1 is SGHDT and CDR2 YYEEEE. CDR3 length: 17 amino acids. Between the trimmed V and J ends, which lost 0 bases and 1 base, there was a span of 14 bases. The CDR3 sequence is CASSLAGELRSNQPQHF. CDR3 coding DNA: TGTGCCAGCAGCTTGGCCGGGGAACTTAGAAGCAATCAGCCCCAGCATTTT.

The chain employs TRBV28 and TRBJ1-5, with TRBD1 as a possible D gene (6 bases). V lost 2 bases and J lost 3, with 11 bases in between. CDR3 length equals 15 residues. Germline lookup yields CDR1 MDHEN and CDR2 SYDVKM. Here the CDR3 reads CASSLQGPNNQPQHF. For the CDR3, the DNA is TGTGCCAGCAGTTTACAGGGGCCGAACAATCAGCCCCAGCATTTT.

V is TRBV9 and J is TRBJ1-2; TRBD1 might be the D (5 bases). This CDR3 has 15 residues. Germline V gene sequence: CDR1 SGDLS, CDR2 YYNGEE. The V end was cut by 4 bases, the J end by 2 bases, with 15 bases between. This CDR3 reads CASSLADIANYGYTF. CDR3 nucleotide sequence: TGTGCCAGCAGCCTTGCGGACATCGCCAACTATGGCTACACCTTC.

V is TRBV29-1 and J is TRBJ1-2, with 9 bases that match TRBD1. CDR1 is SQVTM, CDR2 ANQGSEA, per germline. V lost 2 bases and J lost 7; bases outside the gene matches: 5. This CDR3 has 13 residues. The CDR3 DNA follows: TGCAGCGTTGAAATACAGGGGGCTCTTGGCTACACCTTC. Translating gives CSVEIQGALGYTF. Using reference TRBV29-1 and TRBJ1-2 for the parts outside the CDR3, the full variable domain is SAVISQKPSRDICQRGTSLTIQCQVDSQVTMMFWYRQQPGQSLTLIATANQGSEATYESGFVIDKFPISRPNLTFSTLTVSNMSPEDSSIYLCSVEIQGALGYTFGSGTRLTVV.

The CDR3 nucleotides read TGTGCCAGCAGCTTAGGACAGTTCATAGGCAATGAGCAGTTCTTC. Amino acid sequence: CASSLGQFIGNEQFF. The V and J genes are TRBV11-2 and TRBJ2-1; maybe TRBD1 (5 bases). V lost 1 base and J 6 bases, leaving 13 bases between the germline ends. The CDR3 is made up of 15 amino acids. Germline-derived CDR1 and CDR2 are SGHAT and FQNNGV.

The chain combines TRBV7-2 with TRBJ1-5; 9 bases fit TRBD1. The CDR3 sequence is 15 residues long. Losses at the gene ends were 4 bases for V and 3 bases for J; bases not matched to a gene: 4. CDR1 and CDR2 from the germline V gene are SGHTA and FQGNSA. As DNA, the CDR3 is TGTGCCAGCAGCTCTAGACAGGGGGTCAATCAGCCCCAGCATTTT. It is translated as CASSSRQGVNQPQHF.

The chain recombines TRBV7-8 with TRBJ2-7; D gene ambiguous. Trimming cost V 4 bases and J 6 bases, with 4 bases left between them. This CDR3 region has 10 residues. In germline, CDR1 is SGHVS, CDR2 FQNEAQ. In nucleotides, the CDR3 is TGTGCCAGCAGCTCGGGCGAGCAGTACTTC. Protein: CASSSGEQYF.

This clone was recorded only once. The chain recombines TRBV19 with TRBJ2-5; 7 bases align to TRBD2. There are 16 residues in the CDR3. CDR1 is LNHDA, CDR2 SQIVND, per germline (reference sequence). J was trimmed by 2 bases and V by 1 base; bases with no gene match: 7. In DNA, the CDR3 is TGTGCCAGTAGTATAGGGCCATCTAGCGGACAAGAGACCCAGTACTTC. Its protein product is CASSIGPSSGQETQYF.

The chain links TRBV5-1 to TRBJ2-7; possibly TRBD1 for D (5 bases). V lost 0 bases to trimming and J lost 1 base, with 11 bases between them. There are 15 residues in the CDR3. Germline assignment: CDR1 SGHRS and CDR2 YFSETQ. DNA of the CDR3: TGCGCCAGCAGCTTGGATGACAGCCGGTCCTACGAGCAGTACTTC. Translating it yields CASSLDDSRSYEQYF.

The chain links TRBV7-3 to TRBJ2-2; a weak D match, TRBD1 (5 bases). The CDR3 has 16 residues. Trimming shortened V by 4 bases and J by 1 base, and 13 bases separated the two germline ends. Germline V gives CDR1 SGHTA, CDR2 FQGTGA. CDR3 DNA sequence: TGTGCCAGCAGCTCCACCCGGACACAGAACACCGGGGAGCTGTTTTTT. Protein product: CASSSTRTQNTGELFF.

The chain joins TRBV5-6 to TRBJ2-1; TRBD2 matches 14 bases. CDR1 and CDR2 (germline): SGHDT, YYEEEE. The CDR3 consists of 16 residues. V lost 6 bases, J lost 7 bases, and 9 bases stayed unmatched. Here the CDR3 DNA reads TGTGCCAGCATGGGACTAGCGGGAGACCCCCCAAATGAGCAGTTCTTC. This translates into CASMGLAGDPPNEQFF. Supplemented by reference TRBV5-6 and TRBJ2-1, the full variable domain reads DAGVTQSPTHLIKTRGQQVTLRCSPKSGHDTVSWYQQALGQGPQFIFQYYEEEERQRGNFPDRFSGHQFPNYSSELNVNALLLGDSALYLCASMGLAGDPPNEQFFGPGTRLTVL.

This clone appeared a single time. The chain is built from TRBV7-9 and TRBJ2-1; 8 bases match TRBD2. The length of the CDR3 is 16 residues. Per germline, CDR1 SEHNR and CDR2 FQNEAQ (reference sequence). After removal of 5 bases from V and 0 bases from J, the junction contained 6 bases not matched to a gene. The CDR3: CASSLRGGSSYNEQFF. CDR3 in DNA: TGTGCCAGCAGCCTCCGCGGGGGGAGCTCCTACAATGAGCAGTTCTTC.

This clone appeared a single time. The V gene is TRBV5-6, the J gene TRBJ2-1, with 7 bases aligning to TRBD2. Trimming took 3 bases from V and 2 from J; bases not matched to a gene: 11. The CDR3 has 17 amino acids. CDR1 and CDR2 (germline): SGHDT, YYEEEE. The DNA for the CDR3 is TGTGCCAGCAGCTGGAGGAGCGGGACCCGCCCCTACAATGAGCAGTTCTTC. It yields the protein CASSWRSGTRPYNEQFF.